These 24 T cell receptor beta chains originate from one sample sequenced in a study of shared clonotypes between healthy human individuals. Clones were read by immunoSEQ multiplex PCR, and TCRdb kept only the in-frame ones, dropping some. The sample lists some 1,400,000 clones; 95% to 97% were seen once. The sequenced sample consisted of naive CD4+ T cells sorted from blood. Specified subset: CD45RA+ positively selected. These receptors all come from a man aged 25 to 40 in good health.

A word on this clone: Its ends do not fully match the called genes, so a read error is possible. The chain carries TRBV5-1 and TRBJ1-2; 11 bases align to TRBD1. CDR1 and CDR2 from the germline V gene are SGHRS and YFSETQ. This CDR3 comprises 13 residues. The CDR3: CASSLGQGVSYTF. In nucleotides, the CDR3 is TGCGCCAGCAGTTTGGGACAGGGGGTGAGCTACACCTTC.

This chain connects TRBV28 to TRBJ2-7; perhaps TRBD2 as D (5 bases). Between the trimmed V and J ends, which lost 6 bases and 3 bases, there was a span of 15 bases. Germline CDR1 MDHEN, CDR2 SYDVKM. This CDR3 region has 14 residues. The CDR3 DNA reads as TGTGCCAGCAGCTCGAGGGCGGGCCTCTACGAGCAGTACTTC. Protein product: CASSSRAGLYEQYF.

V gene TRBV5-4 combines with J gene TRBJ2-3; TRBD1 matches 7 bases. CDR1 is SGHNT and CDR2 is YYREEE in the germline V gene (reference sequence). The CDR3 runs to 17 residues. Trimming removed 3 bases from V and 7 bases from J; junction bases left unmatched: 17. The CDR3 DNA reads TGTGCCAGCAGCTCCTCCGCGCTGGGACAGTCTTCGAATACGCAGTATTTT. It codes for CASSSSALGQSSNTQYF.

This chain uses TRBV5-1 with TRBJ1-4, with D perhaps TRBD1 (5 bases). The CDR3 runs 14 residues. V was cut by 3 bases and J by 6 bases, with 12 bases left in between. In germline, CDR1 is SGHRS, CDR2 YFSETQ. DNA for the CDR3: TGCGCCAGCAGCTCTGGACAACCGGATGAAAAACTGTTTTTT. Amino acid sequence: CASSSGQPDEKLFF.

This clone was found once. The chain employs TRBV5-1 and TRBJ2-2; D is uncertain. Germline V gene data show CDR1 as SGHRS and CDR2 as YFSETQ. The CDR3 runs 14 residues. V dropped 4 bases and J dropped 2 bases, with 9 bases sitting between them. The CDR3 protein is CASSELGNTGELFF. The DNA of the CDR3 is TGCGCCAGCAGCGAACTTGGTAACACCGGGGAGCTGTTTTTT.

The chain couples TRBV13 to TRBJ1-2; 7 bases align to TRBD1. Germline CDR1 and CDR2: PRHDT and FYEKMQ (reference sequence). The CDR3 length is 18 residues. V was clipped by 1 base and J by 0 bases; unmatched bases: 11. The CDR3, as DNA: TGTGCCAGCAGCTTAGCGGGGACAGACAAATTACCTAACTATGGCTACACCTTC. This sequence encodes CASSLAGTDKLPNYGYTF.

The chain uses TRBV19 and TRBJ1-5; D remains ambiguous. The CDR3 is 15 residues long. From germline, CDR1 is LNHDA and CDR2 SQIVND (reference sequence). V lost 4 bases to trimming and J lost 4 bases, with 14 bases between them. The CDR3 DNA is TGTGCCAGTAGTACGCTTGCGGGAGGAAATCAGCCCCAGCATTTT. This translates into CASSTLAGGNQPQHF.

The chain couples TRBV11-2 to TRBJ2-3, with TRBD2 as a possible D gene (5 bases). The germline V gene encodes CDR1 SGHAT and CDR2 FQNNGV. Trimming pared 5 bases from V and 9 bases from J, leaving 12 bases between. The CDR3 loop spans 12 amino acids. The CDR3 protein is CASSASPGTQYF. The CDR3 bases are TGTGCCAGCAGCGCATCCCCGGGGACGCAGTATTTT.

This chain links TRBV7-2 with TRBJ2-3, with D uncertain. The CDR3 length is 14 residues. From germline, CDR1 is SGHTA and CDR2 FQGNSA. The V end was cut by 2 bases, the J end by 3 bases, with 9 bases between. The DNA for the CDR3 is TGTGCCAGCAGCTTATGGGGTCCAACAGATACGCAGTATTTT. This sequence encodes CASSLWGPTDTQYF.

The rearrangement uses TRBV9 and TRBJ1-3, with D possibly matching TRBD1 (6 bases). Germline V gives CDR1 SGDLS, CDR2 YYNGEE. Trimming took off 0 bases at V and 0 bases at J, with 13 bases between the two ends. This CDR3 has 17 amino acids. CDR3 in DNA: TGTGCCAGCAGCGTAGGGACAGCTCGAATCTCTGGAAACACCATATATTTT. It codes for CASSVGTARISGNTIYF.

This chain joins TRBV14 and TRBJ1-1, with 7 nucleotides matching TRBD1. V lost 0 bases to trimming and J lost 6 bases; unmatched junction nucleotides: 7. The CDR3 spans 15 residues. CDR1 is SGHDN, CDR2 FVKESK, per germline. The CDR3 reads CASSQDQGGGSEAFF. DNA for the CDR3: TGTGCCAGCAGCCAAGATCAGGGGGGAGGCTCTGAAGCTTTCTTT.

The gene calls are TRBV15 and TRBJ2-6, with 8 nucleotides matching TRBD1. Germline V gene sequence: CDR1 LNHNV, CDR2 YYDKDF (reference sequence). V gave up 4 bases and J gave up 4 bases; unmatched junction bases: 9. This CDR3 region has 17 residues. DNA for the CDR3: TGTGCCACCAGCACAAAGACAGGGGAAGCAGGGGCCAACGTCCTGACTTTC. Protein product: CATSTKTGEAGANVLTF.

This sequence joins TRBV6-4 and TRBJ2-7; TRBD1 aligns across 7 bases. The germline CDR1 and CDR2 sequences are MRHNA and SNTAGT. CDR3 length equals 14 residues. The V segment lost 6 bases and the J segment 1 base; nucleotides outside the gene matches: 6. In DNA, the CDR3 is TGTGCCAGCAGGCAACAGGGGCCTTCCTACGAGCAGTACTTC. Its translation is CASRQQGPSYEQYF.

The chain links TRBV11-2 to TRBJ2-5; TRBD1 might be the D (6 bases). CDR1 and CDR2 from the germline V gene are SGHAT and FQNNGV. This CDR3 region has 15 residues. V lost 5 bases to trimming and J lost 4 bases, with 17 bases between them. The CDR3 sequence is CASSEPGTPRETQYF. DNA of the CDR3: TGTGCCAGCAGCGAACCCGGGACACCAAGAGAGACCCAGTACTTC.

This clone was counted once. This chain connects TRBV9 to TRBJ2-2; D gene ambiguous. The CDR3 consists of 13 residues. Germline CDR1 reads SGDLS; CDR2 reads YYNGEE. V was clipped by 0 bases and J by 6 bases, with 6 bases between them. This CDR3 is CASSVDIPGELFF. CDR3 nucleotides: TGTGCCAGCAGCGTAGATATTCCCGGGGAGCTGTTTTTT.

Only one count was recorded for this clone. The rearrangement uses TRBV6-6 and TRBJ2-1; no firm D call. V was trimmed by 0 bases and J by 5 bases, leaving 2 bases between them. Germline V gene data show CDR1 as MNHNY and CDR2 as SVGAGI (reference sequence). This CDR3 region has 12 residues. CDR3 in amino acids: CASSYSDNEQFF. For the CDR3, the DNA is TGTGCCAGCAGTTACTCGGACAATGAGCAGTTCTTC.

The chain joins TRBV7-8 to TRBJ2-7, with D perhaps matching TRBD1 (5 bases). The germline V gene has CDR1 SGHVS and CDR2 FQNEAQ. Trimming shortened V by 0 bases and J by 2 bases, and 20 bases separated the two germline ends. This CDR3 is 18 amino acids long. The chain's CDR3 is CASSLATPGRLRAYEQYF. CDR3 DNA sequence: TGTGCCAGCAGCTTAGCTACCCCAGGGCGCCTAAGGGCCTACGAGCAGTACTTC.

This rearrangement joins TRBV4-3 to TRBJ1-5, with D perhaps TRBD1 (6 bases). Germline CDR1 is LGHNA and CDR2 is YSLEER. This CDR3 has 14 amino acids. V lost 1 base and J 11 bases, leaving 15 bases between the germline ends. The CDR3, as DNA: TGCGCCAGCAGCCAAGCCCGGATAGGGGGAGCCCAGCATTTT. This gives the protein CASSQARIGGAQHF.

This sequence joins TRBV18 and TRBJ2-7; no firm D call. The CDR3 sequence is 16 residues long. V was pared by 3 bases and J by 3 bases, with 18 bases between. Looked up from germline, CDR1 is KGHSH and CDR2 is LQKENI. The CDR3 DNA reads as TGTGCCAGCTCACCTTCCCAAAAGGACGTAGGCTACGAGCAGTACTTC. Protein product: CASSPSQKDVGYEQYF. The complete variable domain, with remaining parts taken from reference TRBV18 and TRBJ2-7, reads NAGVMQNPRHLVRRRGQEARLRCSPMKGHSHVYWYRQLPEEGLKFMVYLQKENIIDESGMPKERFSAEFPKEGPSILRIQQVVRGDSAAYFCASSPSQKDVGYEQYFGPGTRLTVT.

The count of this clone is one. J is TRBJ1-2 and V is TRBV9; D is uncertain. This CDR3 region has 14 residues. Germline loops: CDR1 SGDLS, CDR2 YYNGEE. V was trimmed by 2 bases and J by 7 bases, leaving 15 bases between them. The CDR3 nucleotides are TGTGCCAGCAGCGTCGACCGGCAGACAAGTGGCTACACCTTC. As protein: CASSVDRQTSGYTF.

CDR3 loop: CASSLTLQQGYTF. The CDR3 coding sequence is TGTGCCAGCAGCCTCACGCTTCAGCAGGGCTACACCTTC. The genes are TRBV5-6 and TRBJ1-2; D unresolved. CDR3 length: 13 residues. The V end lost 4 bases, the J end lost 8 bases, and 15 bases lay between the germline ends. Germline V gene sequence: CDR1 SGHDT, CDR2 YYEEEE.

The chain combines TRBV18 with TRBJ2-7; 10 nucleotides match TRBD2. CDR3 size: 15 residues. V was pared by 5 bases and J by 3 bases, with 7 bases of the junction left unmatched. CDR1 KGHSH and CDR2 LQKENI come from the germline V gene. The CDR3, as DNA: TGTGCCAGCTCAGACGGACTAGCGGCAGGCTACGAGCAGTACTTC. Amino acid sequence: CASSDGLAAGYEQYF.

V usage is TRBV9 and J usage is TRBJ2-1; 9 nucleotides align to TRBD2. V lost 1 base, J lost 7 bases, and 9 bases stayed unmatched. Germline V gene lookup returns CDR1 SGDLS and CDR2 YYNGEE. The CDR3 is made up of 16 amino acids. CDR3 sequence reads: CASSVSISGRRNEQFF. The DNA of the CDR3 is TGTGCCAGCAGCGTATCGATTAGCGGGAGACGTAATGAGCAGTTCTTC. The whole variable domain, remainder taken from reference TRBV9 and TRBJ2-1, is DSGVTQTPKHLITATGQRVTLRCSPRSGDLSVYWYQQSLDQGLQFLIQYYNGEERAKGNILERFSAQQFPDLHSELNLSSLELGDSALYFCASSVSISGRRNEQFFGPGTRLTVL.

The CDR3 spells CASSLFGSLGVNTGELFF. CDR3 nucleotide sequence: TGCGCCAGCAGCTTGTTTGGCAGCCTTGGAGTGAACACCGGGGAGCTGTTTTTT. J is TRBJ2-2 and V is TRBV5-1; D remains ambiguous. V lost 1 base to trimming and J lost 1 base, with 17 bases between them. Germline loops: CDR1 SGHRS, CDR2 YFSETQ. The length of the CDR3 is 18 residues.